The 29 T cell receptor beta chains presented below share a single source sample, sequenced in a study of radiation and T cells in renal cell carcinoma. Profiled with immunoSEQ multiplex PCR; TCRdb holds only in-frame clones, not every one. Here the sample spans about 88,000 clones, approximately 86% being singletons. The time point was: baseline pretreatment blood. Treatment denoted: 15 Gy SBRT to primary tumor, nephrectomy 4 weeks later. The starting material was blood, obtained from a patient whose treatment included radiotherapy and nephrectomy. The receptor source for this set is a man in his forties or fifties with renal cell carcinoma.

The rearrangement joins TRBV6-5 to TRBJ2-2, with 12 bases that match TRBD2. Looked up from germline, CDR1 is MNHEY and CDR2 is SVGAGI. V trimming: 2 bases; J trimming: 6 bases; junction bases outside the gene matches: 4. The length of the CDR3 is 16 residues. CDR3 loop: CASSYQTSGSAGELFF. The CDR3 nucleotides are TGTGCCAGCAGTTACCAGACTAGCGGGAGCGCCGGGGAGCTGTTTTTT.

The J gene is TRBJ2-5, the V gene TRBV18, with D unresolved. The CDR3 has 11 amino acids. Germline V gene lookup returns CDR1 KGHSH and CDR2 LQKENI. The V gene lost 2 bases and the J gene lost 4 bases, with 2 bases spanning the gap. The CDR3 DNA follows: TGTGCCAGCTCACCAGTAGAGACCCAGTACTTC. Translated: CASSPVETQYF. The complete variable domain, with remaining parts taken from reference TRBV18 and TRBJ2-5, reads NAGVMQNPRHLVRRRGQEARLRCSPMKGHSHVYWYRQLPEEGLKFMVYLQKENIIDESGMPKERFSAEFPKEGPSILRIQQVVRGDSAAYFCASSPVETQYFGPGTRLLVL.

The CDR3 loop reads CASSELGPYNSPLHF. CDR3 coding DNA: TGTGCCAGCAGTGAACTGGGACCATATAATTCACCCCTCCACTTT. The V call is TRBV2, the J call TRBJ1-6; maybe TRBD1 (5 bases). Germline lookup yields CDR1 SNHLY and CDR2 FYNNEI. The CDR3 is 15 residues long. Trimming stripped 2 bases from V and 4 bases from J, with 9 bases between.

The rearrangement uses TRBV13 and TRBJ2-1; possibly TRBD1 for D (6 bases). Between the trimmed V and J ends, which lost 5 bases and 0 bases, there was a span of 23 bases. The CDR3 is 19 residues long. Germline V gene sequence: CDR1 PRHDT, CDR2 FYEKMQ (reference sequence). This CDR3 is CASSKIIKQGRSSYNEQFF. The CDR3 coding sequence is TGTGCCAGCAGCAAGATAATTAAACAGGGACGCAGCTCCTACAATGAGCAGTTCTTC.

The chain joins TRBV4-2 to TRBJ2-4; no firm D call. The V and J ends lost 6 bases and 0 bases respectively, with 15 bases between them. Germline CDR1 is LGHNA and CDR2 is YNFKEQ. The CDR3 runs 16 residues. As DNA, the CDR3 is TGTGCCAGCAGTCAGAAAGAGGAACTAGCCAAAAACATTCAGTACTTC. Translating it yields CASSQKEELAKNIQYF.

The chain links TRBV7-3 to TRBJ1-2; 7 bases align to TRBD1. CDR3 length: 17 residues. J was trimmed by 7 bases and V by 4 bases; bases with no gene match: 18. Germline V gene sequence: CDR1 SGHTA, CDR2 FQGTGA. The CDR3 region is CASSSSDRTGGVRGYTF. Written as DNA, the CDR3 is TGTGCCAGCAGCTCATCCGACCGGACAGGAGGGGTTCGTGGCTACACCTTC.

The rearrangement uses TRBV7-6 and TRBJ2-1; 13 bases map to TRBD2. CDR1 is SGHVS and CDR2 is FNYEAQ in the germline V gene. J lost 7 bases, V lost 10 bases, and 7 bases had no gene match. The CDR3 has 14 residues. As DNA, the CDR3 is TGTGCCACCCGGACTAGCGGGGGAGGTAATGAGCAGTTCTTC. Amino acid sequence: CATRTSGGGNEQFF.

This clone came up once. The V gene is TRBV5-4, the J gene TRBJ2-7; 7 bases agree with TRBD1. J gave up 0 bases and V 3 bases, and 3 bases lay outside the gene matches. Germline V gives CDR1 SGHNT, CDR2 YYREEE (reference sequence). CDR3 length equals 14 residues. The chain's CDR3 is CASSSQGSSYEQYF. CDR3 in DNA: TGTGCCAGCAGCTCACAGGGGAGCTCCTACGAGCAGTACTTC.

The CDR3 region is CASSATGTALRGYGYTF. In DNA form, the CDR3 reads TGCGCCAGCAGCGCGACCGGGACAGCCCTTCGGGGCTATGGCTACACCTTC. V gene TRBV5-1 combines with J gene TRBJ1-2, with 7 bases that match TRBD1. V was pared by 4 bases and J by 4 bases, with 16 bases of the junction left unmatched. Germline assignment: CDR1 SGHRS and CDR2 YFSETQ. CDR3 length: 17 amino acids.

The CDR3: CASRPIIGNSGANVLTF. CDR3 coding DNA: TGTGCCAGCAGACCGATCATCGGGAACTCTGGGGCCAACGTCCTGACTTTC. V usage is TRBV27 and J usage is TRBJ2-6, with D tentatively TRBD2 (5 bases). Germline loops: CDR1 MNHEY, CDR2 SMNVEV (reference sequence). Trimming shortened V by 6 bases and J by 0 bases, and 15 bases separated the two germline ends. The CDR3 has 17 residues.

The CDR3 DNA reads TGCAGCGTCCGACAAGGGACTAGCGTTCAGTACTTC. Encoded protein: CSVRQGTSVQYF. The J gene is TRBJ2-7, the V gene TRBV29-1, with 10 bases identical to TRBD2. The junction had 9 bases not matched to a gene; V was cut back by 6 bases and J by 10 bases. Germline loops: CDR1 SQVTM, CDR2 ANQGSEA. This CDR3 contains 12 residues.

V and J are TRBV21-1 and TRBJ1-1. TRBV21-1 represents a pseudogene. The CDR3 runs to 14 residues. In DNA form, the CDR3 reads TGTGCCAGCAGCAAAGAAGTCATGGACACTGAAGCTTTCTTT. Encoded protein: CASSKEVMDTEAFF.

This clone was picked up one time. This chain joins TRBV29-1 and TRBJ2-1, with TRBD2 matching over 14 bases. Germline CDR1 and CDR2: SQVTM and ANQGSEA. J lost 9 bases, V lost 1 base, and 5 bases had no gene match. CDR3 length: 15 amino acids. The CDR3 spells CSVEVGTSGRGEQFF. CDR3 nucleotide sequence: TGCAGCGTTGAAGTTGGGACTAGCGGGAGAGGTGAGCAGTTCTTC.

The rearrangement uses TRBV19 and TRBJ2-7, with D possibly being TRBD2 (6 bases). V lost 3 bases, J lost 6 bases, and 15 bases lay in between. The CDR3 sequence is 14 residues long. Germline V gene lookup returns CDR1 LNHDA and CDR2 SQIVND (reference sequence). Here the CDR3 DNA reads TGTGCCAGTAGTATTGGGAGGAGGACCGTCGAGCAGTACTTC. Translation gives CASSIGRRTVEQYF.

The chain employs TRBV4-2 and TRBJ2-7; D not resolved. This CDR3 region has 15 residues. CDR1 is LGHNA, CDR2 YNFKEQ, per germline. The V end was cut by 0 bases, the J end by 2 bases, with 11 bases between. CDR3 bases: TGTGCCAGCAGCCAAGAGGGTAATACCGCCTACGAGCAGTACTTC. Residues: CASSQEGNTAYEQYF.

CDR3 DNA sequence: TGTGCCAGCAGGAATACGGGCCGGAGCACAGATACGCAGTATTTT. This codes for CASRNTGRSTDTQYF. The V call is TRBV28, the J call TRBJ2-3; D remains ambiguous. The V gene lost 6 bases and the J gene lost 0 bases, with 13 bases spanning the gap. The CDR3 spans 15 residues. The germline V gene has CDR1 MDHEN and CDR2 SYDVKM.

The rearrangement uses TRBV7-6 and TRBJ2-5; 7 bases are a match to TRBD1. This CDR3 region has 15 residues. The germline gives CDR1 SGHVS, CDR2 FNYEAQ. With V trimmed by 4 bases and J by 9 bases, 14 bases remained unmatched. The CDR3 protein is CASSSGQLEGWSQYF. The DNA for the CDR3 is TGTGCCAGCAGCTCGGGACAGCTAGAGGGTTGGTCCCAGTACTTC.

This clone was counted between two and nine times. V and J are TRBV5-1 and TRBJ1-2; D remains unclear. CDR1 and CDR2 (germline): SGHRS, YFSETQ. The V gene lost 2 bases and the J gene lost 8 bases, with 13 bases spanning the gap. This CDR3 is 13 amino acids long. The CDR3 DNA is TGCGCCAGCAGCTTTCCGACGTCTTTGGGCTACACCTTC. Its protein is CASSFPTSLGYTF. Using reference TRBV5-1 and TRBJ1-2 for the parts outside the CDR3, the full variable domain is KAGVTQTPRYLIKTRGQQVTLSCSPISGHRSVSWYQQTPGQGLQFLFEYFSETQRNKGNFPGRFSGRQFSNSRSEMNVSTLELGDSALYLCASSFPTSLGYTFGSGTRLTVV.

In DNA form, the CDR3 reads TGTGCCAGCAGCCCCCAGGGAATGAATGAAAAACTGTTTTTT. Its protein is CASSPQGMNEKLFF. V usage is TRBV7-2 and J usage is TRBJ1-4, with TRBD1 as a possible D gene (5 bases). The CDR3 loop spans 14 amino acids. The V end was cut by 5 bases, the J end by 5 bases, with 12 bases between. Germline V gene data show CDR1 as SGHTA and CDR2 as FQGNSA.

The gene calls are TRBV10-3 and TRBJ2-1; TRBD2 agrees at 7 bases. The CDR3 length is 18 residues. Germline V gene sequence: CDR1 ENHRY, CDR2 SYGVKD. The junction had 17 bases not matched to a gene; V was cut back by 5 bases and J by 4 bases. CDR3 region: CAISPGLTHAYKYNEQFF. CDR3 bases: TGTGCCATCAGTCCGGGACTAACCCACGCCTATAAATACAATGAGCAGTTCTTC.

The genes are TRBV2 and TRBJ1-5, with TRBD1 matching 9 bases. CDR3 length: 15 amino acids. The germline V gene encodes CDR1 SNHLY and CDR2 FYNNEI. V gave up 5 bases and J gave up 6 bases; unmatched junction bases: 8. CDR3 in amino acids: CASSQQGAEGQPQHF. The CDR3 DNA sequence: TGTGCCAGCAGTCAACAGGGGGCTGAGGGTCAGCCCCAGCATTTT. Using reference TRBV2 and TRBJ1-5 for the parts outside the CDR3, the full variable domain is EPEVTQTPSHQVTQMGQEVILRCVPISNHLYFYWYRQILGQKVEFLVSFYNNEISEKSEIFDDQFSVERPDGSNFTLKIRSTKLEDSAMYFCASSQQGAEGQPQHFGDGTRLSIL.

The chain carries TRBV5-1 and TRBJ2-2; 7 positions match TRBD1. This CDR3 spans 15 amino acids. J gave up 6 bases and V 0 bases, and 5 bases lay outside the gene matches. Per the germline V gene, CDR1 is SGHRS and CDR2 is YFSETQ. The CDR3 protein is CASSLAGQVAGELFF. The DNA for the CDR3 is TGCGCCAGCAGCTTGGCCGGACAGGTCGCCGGGGAGCTGTTTTTT.

The chain combines TRBV5-1 with TRBJ1-2; tentative D call: TRBD1 (5 bases). The germline CDR1 and CDR2 sequences are SGHRS and YFSETQ. The CDR3 totals 11 residues. With 4 bases removed from V and 11 bases from J, the gap between germline ends came to 12 bases. As DNA, the CDR3 is TGCGCCAGCAGCCCGGGACTTCTATACACCTTC. Residues: CASSPGLLYTF.

This clone occurred a few times. This CDR3 reads CASSPLGSYGYTF. The CDR3 nucleotides read TGTGCCAGCTCACCTCTCGGCAGCTATGGCTACACCTTC. The rearrangement joins TRBV18 to TRBJ1-2; no reliable D call. Germline CDR1 is KGHSH and CDR2 is LQKENI. This CDR3 comprises 13 residues. V was cut by 3 bases and J by 4 bases, with 9 bases left in between.

This clone was detected only once. The chain carries TRBV7-9 and TRBJ1-2, with D perhaps TRBD1 (5 bases). The CDR3 sequence is 12 residues long. V was clipped by 2 bases and J by 8 bases, with 9 bases between them. Germline lookup yields CDR1 SEHNR and CDR2 FQNEAQ (reference sequence). The CDR3 DNA reads TGTGCCAGCAGCTTACGCGGGGACGGCTACACCTTC. Amino acids: CASSLRGDGYTF.

This chain uses TRBV2 with TRBJ1-2; 10 nucleotides match TRBD1. V trimming: 2 bases; J trimming: 8 bases; junction bases outside the gene matches: 5. The CDR3 covers 14 residues. Germline V gives CDR1 SNHLY, CDR2 FYNNEI. CDR3 nucleotide sequence: TGTGCCAGCAGTGAACTTCGACAGGGGGCCGGCTACACCTTC. Translating it yields CASSELRQGAGYTF.

V and J are TRBV2 and TRBJ1-2; D is perhaps TRBD1 (6 bases). The V gene lost 6 bases and the J gene lost 9 bases, with 20 bases spanning the gap. The CDR3 consists of 14 residues. CDR1 and CDR2 (germline): SNHLY, FYNNEI. The CDR3 loop is CASRGGVRQESYTF. CDR3 DNA sequence: TGTGCCAGCAGAGGGGGAGTGAGACAGGAGAGCTACACCTTC.

This clone was counted a single time. The chain recombines TRBV4-3 with TRBJ2-2; 8 bases fit TRBD1. The CDR3 spans 18 residues. CDR1 and CDR2 (germline): LGHNA, YSLEER. Trimming removed 4 bases from V and 1 base from J; junction bases left unmatched: 11. Written as DNA, the CDR3 is TGCGCCAGCAGCCTCGAAATACCCGGGACAGGGAACACCGGGGAGCTGTTTTTT. It specifies CASSLEIPGTGNTGELFF.

The chain recombines TRBV2 with TRBJ2-5; D is perhaps TRBD1 (5 bases). Germline assignment: CDR1 SNHLY and CDR2 FYNNEI. V lost 3 bases and J 4 bases, leaving 15 bases between the germline ends. The CDR3 runs to 15 residues. The CDR3 reads CASSDPQGGSETQYF. The DNA for the CDR3 is TGTGCCAGCAGTGACCCCCAGGGTGGGTCAGAGACCCAGTACTTC. The whole variable domain, filled in from reference TRBV2 and TRBJ2-5, reads EPEVTQTPSHQVTQMGQEVILRCVPISNHLYFYWYRQILGQKVEFLVSFYNNEISEKSEIFDDQFSVERPDGSNFTLKIRSTKLEDSAMYFCASSDPQGGSETQYFGPGTRLLVL.